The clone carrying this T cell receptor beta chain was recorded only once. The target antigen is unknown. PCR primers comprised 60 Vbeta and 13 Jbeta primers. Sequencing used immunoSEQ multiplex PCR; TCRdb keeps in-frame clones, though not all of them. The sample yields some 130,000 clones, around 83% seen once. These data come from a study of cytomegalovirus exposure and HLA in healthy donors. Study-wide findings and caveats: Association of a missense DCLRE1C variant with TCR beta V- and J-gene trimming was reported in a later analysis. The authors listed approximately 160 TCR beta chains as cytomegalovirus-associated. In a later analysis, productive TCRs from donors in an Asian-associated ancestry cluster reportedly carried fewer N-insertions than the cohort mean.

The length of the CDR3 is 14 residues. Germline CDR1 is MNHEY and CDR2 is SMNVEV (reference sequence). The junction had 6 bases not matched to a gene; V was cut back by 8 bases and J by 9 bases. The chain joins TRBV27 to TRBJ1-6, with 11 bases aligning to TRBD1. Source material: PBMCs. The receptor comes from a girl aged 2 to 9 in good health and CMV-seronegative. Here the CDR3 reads CASSGGTGGSPLHF. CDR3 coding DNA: TGTGCCAGCTCCGGAGGGACAGGGGGTTCACCCCTCCACTTT.